The text below deals with one TCR beta chain. Its antigen remains unidentified. These data belong to a study of cytotoxic CD8 clonotypes in ibrutinib-treated CLL. Study overall: Productive templates per sample averaged roughly 230,000; productive rearrangements, about 89,000. Study-level points and caveats: Baseline levels were approached again at progression, after clonality had risen at ibrutinib response.

Sequencing used immunoSEQ multiplex PCR; TCRdb keeps in-frame clones, though not all of them. The table lists around 91,000 clones, about 86% of them singletons. V dropped 6 bases and J dropped 4; count of bases not matched to a gene: 9. Looked up from germline, CDR1 is MNHNS and CDR2 is SASEGT. CDR3 length equals 15 residues. Sequences were derived from PBMCs, sampled before ibrutinib treatment. J is TRBJ1-5 and V is TRBV6-1; 7 bases are a match to TRBD1. The sequence came from a human donor with chronic lymphocytic leukemia. The CDR3 bases are TGTGCCAGCAGGGCGCACTCGACAGGGAATCAGCCCCAGCATTTT. It encodes CASRAHSTGNQPQHF.